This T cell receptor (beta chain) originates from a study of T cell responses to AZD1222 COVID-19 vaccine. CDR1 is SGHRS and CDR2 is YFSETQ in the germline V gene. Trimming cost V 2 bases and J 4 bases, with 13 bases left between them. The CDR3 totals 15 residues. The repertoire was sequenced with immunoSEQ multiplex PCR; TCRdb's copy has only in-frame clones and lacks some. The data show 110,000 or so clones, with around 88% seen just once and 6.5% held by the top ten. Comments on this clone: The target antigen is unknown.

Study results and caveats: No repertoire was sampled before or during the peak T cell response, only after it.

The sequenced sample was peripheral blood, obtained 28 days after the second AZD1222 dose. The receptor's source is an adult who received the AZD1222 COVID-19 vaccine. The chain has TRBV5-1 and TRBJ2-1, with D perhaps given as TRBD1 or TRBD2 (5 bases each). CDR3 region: CASSFPRDVYNEQFF. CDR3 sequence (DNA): TGCGCCAGCAGCTTCCCCCGGGACGTATACAATGAGCAGTTCTTC. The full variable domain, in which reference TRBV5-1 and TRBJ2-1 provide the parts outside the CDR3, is KAGVTQTPRYLIKTRGQQVTLSCSPISGHRSVSWYQQTPGQGLQFLFEYFSETQRNKGNFPGRFSGRQFSNSRSEMNVSTLELGDSALYLCASSFPRDVYNEQFFGPGTRLTVL.